These 17 T cell receptor beta chains were sequenced from one sample in a study of blood T cell repertoires in COVID-19. Assay used: immunoSEQ multiplex PCR; TCRdb lists only in-frame clones, some missing. This sample yields 300,000 to 350,000 clones, of which 90% are seen a single time; around 0.97% belongs to the top ten. Sequenced: peripheral blood. The source is a woman between 40 and 50 years old with COVID-19, enrolled during active disease.

The chain combines TRBV2 with TRBJ1-3; perhaps TRBD1 as D (6 bases). The CDR3 covers 14 residues. Germline V CDR1 and CDR2: SNHLY, FYNNEI. The V end was cut by 10 bases, the J end by 1 base, with 14 bases between. CDR3: CATRPGTSGNTIYF. In DNA, the CDR3 is TGTGCCACCAGACCCGGGACATCTGGAAACACCATATATTTT.

This clone appeared a single time. V usage is TRBV28 and J usage is TRBJ2-5, with D possibly matching TRBD2 (6 bases). The germline V gene encodes CDR1 MDHEN and CDR2 SYDVKM. Trimming pared 5 bases from V and 5 bases from J, leaving 21 bases between. The CDR3 covers 16 residues. The CDR3 DNA is TGTGCCAGCAGTATCCCCATCCCTGGGGGGAGGGAGACCCAGTACTTC. Protein product: CASSIPIPGGRETQYF.

V is TRBV7-2 and J is TRBJ2-3; 8 nucleotides align to TRBD1. The CDR3 totals 15 residues. With 3 bases clipped from V and 3 bases from J, the junction kept 5 bases outside the gene matches. Per the germline V gene, CDR1 is SGHTA and CDR2 is FQGNSA. As DNA, the CDR3 is TGTGCCAGCAGCTTGACAGGGGAAGTAACAGATACGCAGTATTTT. It translates to CASSLTGEVTDTQYF. Full variable domain (rest looked up from reference TRBV7-2 and TRBJ2-3): GAGVSQSPSNKVTEKGKDVELRCDPISGHTALYWYRQSLGQGLEFLIYFQGNSAPDKSGLPSDRFSAERTGGSVSTLTIQRTQQEDSAVYLCASSLTGEVTDTQYFGPGTRLTVL.

V gene TRBV5-1 combines with J gene TRBJ1-2, with D maybe TRBD1 (6 bases). CDR3 length equals 16 residues. The V end was cut by 5 bases, the J end by 8 bases, with 25 bases between. Germline CDR1 SGHRS, CDR2 YFSETQ. Here the CDR3 reads CASRGFEQGQSGGYTF. DNA of the CDR3: TGCGCCAGCAGGGGGTTCGAACAGGGACAATCAGGCGGCTACACCTTC.

The rearrangement links TRBV15 to TRBJ1-6; D perhaps matches TRBD1 (5 bases). The CDR3 runs 14 residues. V was pared by 3 bases and J by 6 bases, with 9 bases between. CDR1 is LNHNV and CDR2 is YYDKDF in the germline V gene (reference sequence). The CDR3 bases are TGTGCCACCAGCAGGGACAACCCTAATTCACCCCTCCACTTT. Translating gives CATSRDNPNSPLHF.

The J gene is TRBJ1-6, the V gene TRBV5-4; D might be TRBD1 (6 bases). This CDR3 comprises 16 residues. Germline values: CDR1 SGHNT, CDR2 YYREEE (reference sequence). Trimming took 2 bases from V and 7 from J, leaving 16 bases between them. As DNA, the CDR3 is TGTGCCAGCAGCTTTGGGTCCAGGGGCTTGAATTCACCCCTCCACTTT. It is translated as CASSFGSRGLNSPLHF.

The chain recombines TRBV6-5 with TRBJ2-3; D unresolved. Germline V gene sequence: CDR1 MNHEY, CDR2 SVGAGI. There are 16 residues in the CDR3. The V gene lost 2 bases and the J gene lost 1 base, with 13 bases spanning the gap. The CDR3 region is CASSYVSVSGTDTQYF. The CDR3 region has the DNA TGTGCCAGCAGTTACGTGTCGGTTTCGGGCACAGATACGCAGTATTTT.

A note on this clone: Other DNA sequences within the sample encode an identical CDR3. The chain uses TRBV7-8 and TRBJ1-5; D gene unclear. Germline V CDR1 and CDR2: SGHVS, FQNEAQ. The V end lost 5 bases, the J end lost 5 bases, and 22 bases lay between the germline ends. The CDR3 covers 17 residues. CDR3 protein: CASSNPIGERLDQPQHF. Here the CDR3 DNA reads TGTGCCAGCAGCAATCCCATCGGGGAGAGATTGGATCAGCCCCAGCATTTT.

The chain carries TRBV7-2 and TRBJ1-4; 7 nucleotides agree with TRBD1. The germline CDR1 and CDR2 sequences are SGHTA and FQGNSA. The trim removed 2 bases at V and 6 bases at J, leaving 3 bases unmatched. The CDR3 totals 14 residues. CDR3 sequence (DNA): TGTGCCAGCAGCTTAAACAGGGGTGATGAAAAACTGTTTTTT. Amino acids: CASSLNRGDEKLFF.

The chain joins TRBV7-8 to TRBJ1-1; D uncertain. This CDR3 is built from 14 residues. V lost 3 bases, J lost 4 bases, and 12 bases lay in between. Germline assignment: CDR1 SGHVS and CDR2 FQNEAQ. Here the CDR3 reads CASSLGGFSTEAFF. The DNA for the CDR3 is TGTGCCAGCAGCTTGGGAGGTTTTTCCACTGAAGCTTTCTTT. The entire variable domain, with the rest obtained from reference TRBV7-8 and TRBJ1-1, is as follows: GAGVSQSPRYKVAKRGQDVALRCDPISGHVSLFWYQQALGQGPEFLTYFQNEAQLDKSGLPSDRFFAERPEGSVSTLKIQRTQQEDSAVYLCASSLGGFSTEAFFGQGTRLTVV.

The genes are TRBV7-2 and TRBJ1-2; perhaps TRBD1 as D (6 bases). Looked up from germline, CDR1 is SGHTA and CDR2 is FQGNSA. With 3 bases removed from V and 4 bases from J, the gap between germline ends came to 12 bases. There are 14 residues in the CDR3. The CDR3 DNA is TGTGCCAGCAGCTTGGGGGGGCCCACCTATGGCTACACCTTC. It encodes CASSLGGPTYGYTF.

The V gene is TRBV9, the J gene TRBJ2-7, with a possible D match to TRBD1 (5 bases). This CDR3 is 15 amino acids long. Trimming left V 4 bases short and J 2 bases short, with 16 bases between. Germline loops: CDR1 SGDLS, CDR2 YYNGEE. CDR3 amino acids: CASSLQGGSTYEQYF. The CDR3 DNA follows: TGTGCCAGCAGCCTCCAGGGCGGATCAACCTACGAGCAGTACTTC.

The genes are TRBV5-1 and TRBJ1-4, with a possible D match to TRBD1 (5 bases). Germline V gene sequence: CDR1 SGHRS, CDR2 YFSETQ. The ends were cut back, 1 base at V and 5 bases at J, with 9 bases in the middle. There are 14 residues in the CDR3. CDR3 nucleotide sequence: TGCGCCAGCAGCTTGACAGGCCTCAATGAAAAACTGTTTTTT. Encoded protein: CASSLTGLNEKLFF.

The chain recombines TRBV5-6 with TRBJ1-1, with a possible D match to TRBD1 (5 bases). Germline lookup yields CDR1 SGHDT and CDR2 YYEEEE. The V end lost 2 bases, the J end lost 2 bases, and 10 bases lay between the germline ends. The CDR3 has 14 residues. The CDR3: CASSFIDSNTEAFF. The CDR3 DNA sequence: TGTGCCAGCAGCTTCATAGACAGCAACACTGAAGCTTTCTTT. The full variable domain, completed using reference TRBV5-6 and TRBJ1-1, is DAGVTQSPTHLIKTRGQQVTLRCSPKSGHDTVSWYQQALGQGPQFIFQYYEEEERQRGNFPDRFSGHQFPNYSSELNVNALLLGDSALYLCASSFIDSNTEAFFGQGTRLTVV.

CDR3 amino acids: CASSPSGTPTDTQYF. The CDR3 DNA sequence: TGTGCCAGCAGCCCCTCCGGGACACCCACAGATACGCAGTATTTT. The chain is built from TRBV7-8 and TRBJ2-3, with D perhaps matching TRBD1 (6 bases). The CDR3 sequence is 15 residues long. Germline lookup yields CDR1 SGHVS and CDR2 FQNEAQ. Trimming took 5 bases from V and 2 from J, leaving 14 bases between them.

The chain combines TRBV11-2 with TRBJ2-7, with a possible D match to TRBD1 (5 bases). Germline V gene data show CDR1 as SGHAT and CDR2 as FQNNGV. The germline V and J ends were trimmed by 6 bases and 0 bases, with 18 bases remaining between them. This CDR3 is 16 amino acids long. The CDR3 reads CASSPYRLSSSYEQYF. CDR3 sequence (DNA): TGTGCCAGCAGTCCATACAGGCTTTCCTCCTCCTACGAGCAGTACTTC.

The rearrangement uses TRBV20-1 and TRBJ2-7; 11 bases fit TRBD2. The CDR3 runs to 14 residues. V shed 3 bases, J shed 2 bases, and the junction held 3 bases outside the gene matches. CDR1 and CDR2 from the germline V gene are DFQATT and SNEGSKA (reference sequence). The CDR3 reads CSASTSGGAYEQYF. The CDR3 coding sequence is TGCAGTGCTAGTACTAGCGGGGGCGCCTACGAGCAGTACTTC.